This record concerns one T cell receptor (beta chain) sequence. This sample was taken from a study of shared clonotypes between healthy human individuals. The data were produced by immunoSEQ multiplex PCR, yet TCRdb's version contains in-frame clones alone and is incomplete. This sample has a few million clones, with 85% to 95% found just once. This CDR3 has 13 amino acids. Germline V gene data show CDR1 as SGHDT and CDR2 as YYEEEE. The V gene end was trimmed by 4 bases and the J gene end by 7 bases; junction bases not matched to a gene: 4. This clonotype originated in a man aged 18 to 30 in good health. Some clones in this sample may be carry-over from other donors' samples. Sequenced sample: naive CD4+ T cells from PBMCs. Specified subset: CD45RA+ positively selected. The V call is TRBV5-6, the J call TRBJ1-2; 10 bases fit TRBD1. The CDR3 bases are TGTGCCAGCAGCCACCGGGACAGGGGTGGCTACACCTTC. Translation gives CASSHRDRGGYTF.